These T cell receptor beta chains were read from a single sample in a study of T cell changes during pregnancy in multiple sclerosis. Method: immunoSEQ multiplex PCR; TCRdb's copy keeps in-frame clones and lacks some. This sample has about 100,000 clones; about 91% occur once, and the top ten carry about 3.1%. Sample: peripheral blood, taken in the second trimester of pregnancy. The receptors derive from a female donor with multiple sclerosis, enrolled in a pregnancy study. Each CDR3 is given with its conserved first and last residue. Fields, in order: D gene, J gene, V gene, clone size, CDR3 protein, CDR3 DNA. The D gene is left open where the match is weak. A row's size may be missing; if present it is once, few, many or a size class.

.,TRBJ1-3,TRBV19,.,CASSTSQGPGNTIYF,TGTGCCAGTAGTACTTCACAGGGTCCTGGAAACACCATATATTTT
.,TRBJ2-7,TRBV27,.,CASSSRPLSVYEQYF,TGTGCCAGCAGTTCCAGACCACTGAGCGTCTACGAGCAGTACTTC
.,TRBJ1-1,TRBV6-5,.,CASRPGGVVEAFF,TGTGCCAGCAGGCCCGGCGGGGTGGTTGAAGCTTTCTTT
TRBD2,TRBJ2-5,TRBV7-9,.,CASSPRTSGGGSQYF,TGTGCCAGCAGCCCGCGGACTAGCGGGGGGGGCTCCCAGTACTTC
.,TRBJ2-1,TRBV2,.,CASSRDVRNEQFF,TGTGCCAGCAGCAGGGATGTCAGGAATGAGCAGTTCTTC
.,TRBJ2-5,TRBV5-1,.,CASSLREETQYF,TGCGCCAGCAGCTTAAGAGAAGAGACCCAGTACTTC
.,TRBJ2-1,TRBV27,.,CASRPGLRNYNEQFF,TGTGCCAGCAGACCAGGACTACGAAATTACAATGAGCAGTTCTTC
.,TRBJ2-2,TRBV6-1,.,CASSEVAGTGELFF,TGTGCCAGCAGTGAAGTGGCGGGCACCGGGGAGCTGTTTTTT
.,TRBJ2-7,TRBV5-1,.,CASSPLALSGEQYF,TGCGCCAGCAGCCCCCTAGCCCTCAGTGGGGAGCAGTACTTC
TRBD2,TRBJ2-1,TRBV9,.,CASSPKEGTSGSSVFNEQFF,TGTGCCAGCAGCCCCAAGGAGGGGACTAGCGGGAGTTCGGTATTCAATGAGCAGTTCTTC
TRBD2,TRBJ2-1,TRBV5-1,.,CASSLELAGGSEQFF,TGCGCCAGCAGCTTGGAGTTGGCGGGGGGATCAGAGCAGTTCTTC
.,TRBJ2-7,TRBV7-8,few,CASSLAQGPSYEQYF,TGTGCCAGCAGCTTAGCCCAGGGTCCGTCCTACGAGCAGTACTTC
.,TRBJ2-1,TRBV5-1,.,CASSLEPTAHNEQFF,TGCGCCAGCAGCTTGGAACCCACTGCCCACAATGAGCAGTTCTTC
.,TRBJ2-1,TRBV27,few,CASSLKQGPSEQFF,TGTGCCAGCAGTTTAAAACAGGGCCCCAGTGAGCAGTTCTTC
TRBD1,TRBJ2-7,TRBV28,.,CATIPPGTGRTRGYEQYF,TGTGCCACAATCCCTCCCGGGACAGGGAGGACCCGAGGGTACGAGCAGTACTTC
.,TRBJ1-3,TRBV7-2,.,CASSLVGGRNTIYF,TGTGCCAGCAGCTTAGTGGGGGGGCGAAACACCATATATTTT
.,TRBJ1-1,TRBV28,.,CASSPVMNTEAFF,TGTGCCAGCAGTCCCGTAATGAACACTGAAGCTTTCTTT
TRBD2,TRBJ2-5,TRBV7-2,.,CASSFAGGGRETQYF,TGTGCCAGCAGCTTCGCGGGAGGAGGCAGAGAGACCCAGTACTTC
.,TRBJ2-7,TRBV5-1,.,CASSTLGGTLYEQYF,TGCGCCAGCAGCACCTTGGGGGGGACACTCTACGAGCAGTACTTC
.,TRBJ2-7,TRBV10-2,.,CASSLYGEQYF,TGCGCCAGCAGCTTGTACGGGGAGCAGTACTTC
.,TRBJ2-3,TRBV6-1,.,CASSGLTDTQYF,TGTGCCAGCAGTGGCCTAACAGATACGCAGTATTTT
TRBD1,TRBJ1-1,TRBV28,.,CASRGQHSEAFF,TGTGCCAGCAGGGGACAGCACTCTGAAGCTTTCTTT
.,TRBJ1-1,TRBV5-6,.,CASSLGVREAFF,TGTGCCAGCAGCTTGGGGGTCAGGGAAGCTTTCTTT